What follows are 14 T cell receptor beta chains derived from one specimen sequenced in a study of technical replicates of blood from a few donors. Some clones are missing from TCRdb's copy, which holds only in-frame ones; the method was immunoSEQ multiplex PCR. The data show about 80,000 clones, roughly nine tenths seen once. Sequenced: T cells isolated from PBMCs. The receptors originated from a human donor in good health.

The genes are TRBV11-2 and TRBJ2-7; TRBD1 matches 11 bases. V shed 5 bases, J shed 2 bases, and the junction held 5 bases outside the gene matches. The CDR3 covers 15 residues. Germline assignment: CDR1 SGHAT and CDR2 FQNNGV. The chain's CDR3 is CASSPGQGAAYEQYF. CDR3 DNA: TGTGCCAGCAGCCCAGGACAGGGGGCTGCCTACGAGCAGTACTTC.

The rearrangement joins TRBV5-4 to TRBJ2-7; TRBD1 matches at 7 bases. The germline V gene has CDR1 SGHNT and CDR2 YYREEE (reference sequence). V was pared by 3 bases and J by 9 bases, with 12 bases of the junction left unmatched. The CDR3 consists of 14 residues. The DNA of the CDR3 is TGTGCCAGCAGCTCTCCGGGACAGAGAGGCGGGCAGTACTTC. Its protein is CASSSPGQRGGQYF.

The chain joins TRBV9 to TRBJ2-4, with 7 bases identical to TRBD2. With V trimmed by 3 bases and J by 8 bases, 8 bases remained unmatched. The CDR3 is 14 amino acids. Germline CDR1 SGDLS, CDR2 YYNGEE. The CDR3 DNA reads TGTGCCAGCAGCGCCGCCGGTGGGGGGGACATTCAGTACTTC. Its protein product is CASSAAGGGDIQYF.

The chain has TRBV30 and TRBJ2-7, with 7 positions matching TRBD1. Germline CDR1 and CDR2: GTSNPN and SVGIG (reference sequence). The CDR3 is 12 amino acids. V gave up 5 bases and J gave up 4 bases; unmatched junction bases: 5. The CDR3 region has the DNA TGTGCCTGGGACAGGGATAATTACGAGCAGTACTTC. As protein: CAWDRDNYEQYF.

V gene TRBV13 combines with J gene TRBJ1-4; D is possibly TRBD1 (5 bases). The V and J ends lost 1 base and 2 bases respectively, with 14 bases between them. The CDR3 is 17 residues long. Per germline, CDR1 PRHDT and CDR2 FYEKMQ (reference sequence). The CDR3 is CASSLEGLGSTNEKLFF. The CDR3 bases are TGTGCCAGCAGCTTAGAGGGGTTAGGAAGCACTAATGAAAAACTGTTTTTT.

This clone is a singleton in its sample. This rearrangement joins TRBV6-1 to TRBJ1-5; 10 bases align to TRBD1. After removal of 0 bases from V and 7 bases from J, the junction contained 0 bases not matched to a gene. The CDR3 has 14 residues. Germline CDR1 and CDR2: MNHNS and SASEGT. CDR3 coding DNA: TGTGCCAGCAGTGAAGCGACAGGGGGCCAGCCCCAGCATTTT. It translates to CASSEATGGQPQHF.

V gene TRBV5-4 combines with J gene TRBJ2-3; 11 nucleotides line up with TRBD2. V shed 4 bases, J shed 5 bases, and the junction held 9 bases outside the gene matches. The CDR3 consists of 16 residues. The germline V gene has CDR1 SGHNT and CDR2 YYREEE (reference sequence). DNA of the CDR3: TGTGCCAGCAGCACCGGACTAGCGGGCTCACAAGATACGCAGTATTTT. It encodes CASSTGLAGSQDTQYF.

The rearrangement uses TRBV13 and TRBJ2-3; perhaps TRBD2 as D (6 bases). Germline V lookup: CDR1 PRHDT, CDR2 FYEKMQ (reference sequence). The CDR3 has 17 amino acids. Trimming stripped 0 bases from V and 2 bases from J, with 15 bases between. The CDR3 DNA reads TGTGCCAGCAGCTTAGGCCTGGGAGGTTTTCACACAGATACGCAGTATTTT. Its protein is CASSLGLGGFHTDTQYF.

The chain carries TRBV4-3 and TRBJ2-3; D is uncertain. The CDR3 is made up of 16 amino acids. V shed 5 bases and J shed 0 bases, with 15 bases lying between them. The germline gives CDR1 LGHNA, CDR2 YSLEER. The CDR3 DNA reads TGCGCCAGCAGCACTCGCCGGGTTGCTAGCACAGATACGCAGTATTTT. This gives the protein CASSTRRVASTDTQYF.

Written as DNA, the CDR3 is TGTGCCAGCAGCCCAGGGGCTACGGAAGCTTTCTTT. Its protein is CASSPGATEAFF. The chain is built from TRBV9 and TRBJ1-1; weak D call: TRBD1 (6 bases). The CDR3 length is 12 residues. CDR1 SGDLS and CDR2 YYNGEE come from the germline V gene. The V end was cut by 4 bases, the J end by 8 bases, with 12 bases between.

The chain couples TRBV2 to TRBJ2-7; TRBD2 is a possible D gene (5 bases). Trimming pared 7 bases from V and 9 bases from J, leaving 19 bases between. CDR1 is SNHLY and CDR2 is FYNNEI in the germline V gene. The CDR3 length is 13 residues. As DNA, the CDR3 is TGTGCCAGCAACGAGCCCTTTACAGCGGTGCAGTACTTC. As protein: CASNEPFTAVQYF.

This chain uses TRBV5-6 with TRBJ2-1; 7 positions agree with TRBD2. CDR1 and CDR2 (germline): SGHDT, YYEEEE. J was trimmed by 7 bases and V by 3 bases; bases with no gene match: 10. This CDR3 spans 15 amino acids. The CDR3 here is CASSSPAGLRNEQFF. Here the CDR3 DNA reads TGTGCCAGCAGCTCCCCAGCGGGATTGCGGAATGAGCAGTTCTTC.

This rearrangement joins TRBV5-1 to TRBJ2-7; 7 bases agree with TRBD2. CDR1 and CDR2 (germline): SGHRS, YFSETQ. Losses at the gene ends were 1 base for V and 6 bases for J; bases not matched to a gene: 10. The CDR3 length is 15 residues. DNA of the CDR3: TGCGCCAGCAGCTTGCAACCGCGGGAGACGCTCGAGCAGTACTTC. Its protein product is CASSLQPRETLEQYF. Combining the CDR3 with reference TRBV5-1 and TRBJ2-7 gives the whole variable domain KAGVTQTPRYLIKTRGQQVTLSCSPISGHRSVSWYQQTPGQGLQFLFEYFSETQRNKGNFPGRFSGRQFSNSRSEMNVSTLELGDSALYLCASSLQPRETLEQYFGPGTRLTVT.

The rearrangement joins TRBV5-4 to TRBJ1-3; possible D gene TRBD1, 6 bases. The CDR3 extends over 15 amino acids. Deletions cut 4 bases from V and 2 bases from J, with 13 bases between. The germline V gene has CDR1 SGHNT and CDR2 YYREEE (reference sequence). The CDR3 sequence is CASSPQGFAGNTIYF. DNA for the CDR3: TGTGCCAGCAGCCCTCAGGGGTTTGCTGGAAACACCATATATTTT.